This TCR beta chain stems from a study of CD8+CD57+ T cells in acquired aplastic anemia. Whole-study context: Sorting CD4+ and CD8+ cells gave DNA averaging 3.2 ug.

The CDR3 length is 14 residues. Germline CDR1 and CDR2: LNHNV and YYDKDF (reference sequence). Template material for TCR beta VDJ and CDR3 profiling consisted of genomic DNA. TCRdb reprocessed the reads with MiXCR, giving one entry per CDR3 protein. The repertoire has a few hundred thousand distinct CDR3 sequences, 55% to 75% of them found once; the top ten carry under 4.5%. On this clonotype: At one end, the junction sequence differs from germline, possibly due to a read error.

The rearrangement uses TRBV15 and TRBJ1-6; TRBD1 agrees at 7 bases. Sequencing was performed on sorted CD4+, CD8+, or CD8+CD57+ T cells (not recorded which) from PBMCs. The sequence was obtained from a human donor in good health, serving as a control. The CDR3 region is CATSRDRDNSPLHF. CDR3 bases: TGTGCCACCAGCCGAGACAGGGATAATTCACCCCTCCACTTT. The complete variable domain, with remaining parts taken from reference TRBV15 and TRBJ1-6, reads DAMVIQNPRYQVTQFGKPVTLSCSQTLNHNVMYWYQQKSSQAPKLLFHYYDKDFNNEADTPDNFQSRRPNTSFCFLDIRSPGLGDTAMYLCATSRDRDNSPLHFGNGTRLTVT.